This TCR beta chain was recorded in a study of T cell repertoires in cytomegalovirus infection. CDR1 and CDR2 from the germline V gene are MNHEY and SVGEGT. This CDR3 is built from 17 residues. TCRdb re-called the reads through MiXCR, storing one row per CDR3 protein. The sample gives around 260,000 distinct CDR3 sequences, approximately 9.1% of which show up once; about 15% is in the top ten. The table lists this clonotype with many counts. Compared with germline, one end of the junction differs, possibly owing to a read error. The clonotype comes from a human donor in good health (CMV status not recorded). Some clones in this sample may be carry-over from other donors' samples. This rearrangement joins TRBV6-2 or TRBV6-3 to TRBJ1-5; TRBD1 is a possible D gene (5 bases). The sequenced material came from PBMCs. The DNA of the CDR3 is TGTGCCAGCAGCCCCATCGTAAGGGGCTCTAAAAATCAGCCCAAGCATTTT. Its protein is CASSPIVRGSKNQPKHF.